This T cell receptor beta chain was obtained from a study of early T cells in non-severe SARS-CoV-2 infection. Looking at the study overall: Sequenced bulk RNA came from whole blood that was unsorted, and chains were unpaired.

Study-level points and caveats: VDJdb-based annotation leaned toward anti-spike CD8 responses and missed private and CD4 specificities.

A single record per CDR3 protein comes from TCRdb applying MiXCR to the 5' RACE reads. This repertoire shows roughly 120,000 distinct CDR3 sequences, approximately 12% found once; its top ten account for around 4.1%. Remarks on this clonotype: The antigen is not known.

Sequences were derived from whole blood, sampled at baseline. The TCR originated in an adult who was a healthcare worker with PCR-confirmed SARS-CoV-2 infection or an uninfected control (not recorded which).

The CDR3 DNA reads as TGTGCCAGCAGCTTAAAGTCTGGACTAGTCCGCAATGAGCAGTTCTTC. Translation gives CASSLKSGLVRNEQFF. The rearrangement uses TRBV7-8 and TRBJ2-1, with TRBD2 matching 7 bases. With 2 bases clipped from V and 6 bases from J, the junction kept 10 bases outside the gene matches. There are 16 residues in the CDR3. CDR1 is SGHVS and CDR2 is FQNEAQ in the germline V gene.